The present T cell receptor (beta chain) was sequenced within a study of tumor and adjacent non-tumor tissue in lung cancer. Many counts were recorded for this clonotype. RNA was extracted from bulk tissue without any cell sorting. The normal lung tissue was taken more than 3 cm from the tumor edge. The library came from three nested PCR rounds adapted from ARM-PCR protocols. MiXCR, run by TCRdb on the multiplex PCR reads, gives a single entry per CDR3 protein. The sample lists 90,000 to 110,000 distinct CDR3 sequences; 62% were seen once. J lost 5 bases, V lost 10 bases, and 14 bases had no gene match. The CDR3 is 15 amino acids.

The sequence was collected from a man aged 55 to 70 with non-small cell lung cancer. This chain joins TRBV12-3 or TRBV12-4 and TRBJ2-5; TRBD1 agrees at 9 bases. Input material: distant non-tumor lung tissue. This CDR3 reads CAISSGTGLDETQYF. In DNA form, the CDR3 reads TGTGCCATCTCCTCCGGGACAGGGCTTGATGAGACCCAGTACTTC.